The 19 T cell receptor beta chains presented below share a single source sample, sequenced in a study of OX40 agonist ivuxolimab in advanced cancers. Data came from immunoSEQ multiplex PCR; TCRdb stores just in-frame clones and leaves some out. The sample lists roughly 76,000 clones, about 91% occurring once. This specimen was CD4+ or CD8+ T cells sorted from blood, taken in a trial of the OX40 agonist ivuxolimab. These receptors were collected from an adult with an advanced solid tumor such as melanoma, head and neck, liver or kidney cancer.

The chain joins TRBV6-6 to TRBJ1-1; TRBD1 might be the D (5 bases). The germline CDR1 and CDR2 sequences are MNHNY and SVGAGI (reference sequence). Trimming shortened V by 9 bases and J by 6 bases, and 26 bases separated the two germline ends. CDR3 length: 16 residues. CDR3 DNA: TGTGCCAGTACAAGTTTACTTGGGGGGACGGAGTCTGAAGCTTTCTTT. Its translation is CASTSLLGGTESEAFF.

This clone was seen just once. The chain uses TRBV29-1 and TRBJ2-7, with TRBD1 matching 7 bases. The J segment lost 2 bases and the V segment lost 3 bases, leaving 10 bases of the junction unmatched. The germline V gene encodes CDR1 SQVTM and CDR2 ANQGSEA. The CDR3 spans 15 residues. The CDR3 DNA is TGCAGCGTTGACTTACCCAGGGGGACCACCTACGAGCAGTACTTC. Protein product: CSVDLPRGTTYEQYF.

This clone was observed once. This sequence joins TRBV11-2 and TRBJ1-5, with D hard to call. Germline V gives CDR1 SGHAT, CDR2 FQNNGV. This CDR3 spans 13 amino acids. Trimming stripped 3 bases from V and 4 bases from J, with 7 bases between. The CDR3, as DNA: TGTGCCAGCAGCTTTAGCATTAATCAGCCCCAGCATTTT. This encodes CASSFSINQPQHF. The whole variable domain, remainder taken from reference TRBV11-2 and TRBJ1-5, is EAGVAQSPRYKIIEKRQSVAFWCNPISGHATLYWYQQILGQGPKLLIQFQNNGVVDDSQLPKDRFSAERLKGVDSTLKIQPAKLEDSAVYLCASSFSINQPQHFGDGTRLSIL.

V is TRBV5-1 and J is TRBJ1-3, with a weak D call TRBD1 (6 bases). With 2 bases removed from V and 4 bases from J, the gap between germline ends came to 10 bases. CDR1 SGHRS and CDR2 YFSETQ come from the germline V gene. The CDR3 consists of 14 residues. CDR3 amino acids: CASSFGQNGNTIYF. In nucleotides, the CDR3 is TGCGCCAGCAGCTTCGGACAGAACGGAAACACCATATATTTT.

The chain links TRBV5-1 to TRBJ2-1, with TRBD2 identical over 10 bases. The germline CDR1 and CDR2 sequences are SGHRS and YFSETQ. The CDR3 is 15 residues long. Trimming took 9 bases from V and 0 from J; bases not matched to a gene: 6. DNA of the CDR3: TGCGCCACCCAAAGCGGGAGGGCCTCCTACAATGAGCAGTTCTTC. Its translation: CATQSGRASYNEQFF.

This clone was picked up a small number of times. The rearrangement joins TRBV5-6 to TRBJ1-2; D perhaps matches TRBD1 (5 bases). This CDR3 spans 14 amino acids. Germline V gene data show CDR1 as SGHDT and CDR2 as YYEEEE. The ends were cut back, 4 bases at V and 2 bases at J, with 12 bases in the middle. The DNA for the CDR3 is TGTGCCAGCAGCAAGGGACTCCCGAACTATGGCTACACCTTC. Translating gives CASSKGLPNYGYTF.

The V gene is TRBV5-1, the J gene TRBJ2-5; D remains ambiguous. Germline lookup yields CDR1 SGHRS and CDR2 YFSETQ. CDR3 size: 14 residues. V lost 1 base and J 2 bases, leaving 9 bases between the germline ends. CDR3: CASSLSLLQETQYF. Here the CDR3 DNA reads TGCGCCAGCAGCTTGTCTTTGCTTCAAGAGACCCAGTACTTC.

The gene calls are TRBV19 and TRBJ2-6, with D perhaps TRBD1 (6 bases). There are 18 residues in the CDR3. V was trimmed by 4 bases and J by 0 bases, leaving 16 bases between them. Germline CDR1 and CDR2: LNHDA and SQIVND (reference sequence). The CDR3 DNA reads as TGTGCCAGTAGTACCGGAAGGGGGACGAGCTCTGGGGCCAACGTCCTGACTTTC. Its protein product is CASSTGRGTSSGANVLTF. Based on the CDR3 plus reference TRBV19 and TRBJ2-6, the full variable domain is DGGITQSPKYLFRKEGQNVTLSCEQNLNHDAMYWYRQDPGQGLRLIYYSQIVNDFQKGDIAEGYSVSREKKESFPLTVTSAQKNPTAFYLCASSTGRGTSSGANVLTFGAGSRLTVL.

This chain connects TRBV28 to TRBJ2-7; the D gene could be TRBD1 or TRBD2 (5 bases each). The germline CDR1 and CDR2 sequences are MDHEN and SYDVKM. This CDR3 spans 15 amino acids. Deletions cut 3 bases from V and 3 bases from J, with 15 bases between. CDR3: CASSFLGGQSYEQYF. In DNA form, the CDR3 reads TGTGCCAGCAGTTTCCTTGGGGGTCAGAGCTACGAGCAGTACTTC.

The chain has TRBV5-4 and TRBJ2-1; 10 nucleotides agree with TRBD2. This CDR3 is built from 17 residues. CDR1 and CDR2 from the germline V gene are SGHNT and YYREEE (reference sequence). J gave up 9 bases and V 1 base, and 13 bases lay outside the gene matches. CDR3 sequence (DNA): TGTGCCAGCAGCTTGTACCGGGGGATAGCGGGAGGATCTGAGCAGTTCTTC. It yields the protein CASSLYRGIAGGSEQFF.

V usage is TRBV6-5 and J usage is TRBJ2-5; 9 nucleotides match TRBD1. CDR1 MNHEY and CDR2 SVGAGI come from the germline V gene. V lost 3 bases, J lost 0 bases, and 5 bases stayed unmatched. This CDR3 is 16 amino acids long. Here the CDR3 DNA reads TGTGCCAGCAGTTATATAGGGACAGGGAACCAAGAGACCCAGTACTTC. Translating it yields CASSYIGTGNQETQYF.

The CDR3 bases are TGTGCCAGCAGACAGGTCCGAGAGACCCAGTACTTC. This gives the protein CASRQVRETQYF. The chain combines TRBV7-8 with TRBJ2-5, with D maybe TRBD1 (5 bases). The V and J ends lost 6 bases and 4 bases respectively, with 9 bases between them. In germline, CDR1 is SGHVS, CDR2 FQNEAQ. There are 12 residues in the CDR3.

The chain has TRBV2 and TRBJ1-1, with D unresolved. Germline lookup yields CDR1 SNHLY and CDR2 FYNNEI. V gave up 7 bases and J gave up 5 bases, with 14 bases separating them. The CDR3 is 13 amino acids. This chain's CDR3 is CASTESKETEAFF. The CDR3 DNA sequence: TGTGCCAGCACCGAAAGCAAGGAAACTGAAGCTTTCTTT.

The J gene is TRBJ1-5, the V gene TRBV6-6; D unresolved. The V and J ends lost 10 bases and 2 bases respectively, with 9 bases between them. Germline CDR1 is MNHNY and CDR2 is SVGAGI (reference sequence). This CDR3 spans 12 amino acids. The CDR3 region is CATNGGNQPQHF. DNA of the CDR3: TGTGCCACAAACGGGGGCAATCAGCCCCAGCATTTT.

The chain joins TRBV6-6 to TRBJ1-1; the D is unclear. Germline V CDR1 and CDR2: MNHNY, SVGAGI (reference sequence). The CDR3 spans 15 residues. Trimming cost V 2 bases and J 0 bases, with 10 bases left between them. CDR3 sequence reads: CASSYGQPMNTEAFF. The CDR3 nucleotides read TGTGCCAGCAGTTACGGGCAGCCAATGAACACTGAAGCTTTCTTT.

The rearrangement uses TRBV15 and TRBJ2-2, with D hard to call. Trimming left V 3 bases short and J 3 bases short, with 11 bases between. The CDR3 totals 15 residues. The V gene's germline CDR1 is LNHNV and CDR2 YYDKDF (reference sequence). The CDR3 DNA follows: TGTGCCACCAGCAGCGAAGGCCTGGACACCGGGGAGCTGTTTTTT. Protein product: CATSSEGLDTGELFF.

Only one count was recorded for this clone. The chain uses TRBV5-1 and TRBJ1-1; D unclear. This CDR3 comprises 17 residues. Germline V lookup: CDR1 SGHRS, CDR2 YFSETQ. V shed 0 bases and J shed 1 base, with 16 bases lying between them. CDR3 protein: CASSLGQMGVRNTEAFF. The CDR3 DNA is TGCGCCAGCAGCTTGGGGCAGATGGGTGTCAGGAACACTGAAGCTTTCTTT.

The chain uses TRBV4-1 and TRBJ2-3; no firm D call. V was clipped by 0 bases and J by 2 bases, with 9 bases between them. This CDR3 region has 15 residues. Germline assignment: CDR1 MGHRA and CDR2 YSYEKL. The CDR3 DNA reads as TGCGCCAGCAGCCAAGATCCCAGCGACACAGATACGCAGTATTTT. This codes for CASSQDPSDTDTQYF.

The chain uses TRBV6-6 and TRBJ2-7; TRBD1 matches at 9 bases. The CDR3 loop spans 15 amino acids. The germline gives CDR1 MNHNY, CDR2 SVGAGI (reference sequence). The V and J ends lost 5 bases and 4 bases, in that order; junction bases with no gene match: 9. CDR3 coding DNA: TGTGCCAGCAGTGGATCCGGGACAGGGTCATACGAGCAGTACTTC. As protein: CASSGSGTGSYEQYF.